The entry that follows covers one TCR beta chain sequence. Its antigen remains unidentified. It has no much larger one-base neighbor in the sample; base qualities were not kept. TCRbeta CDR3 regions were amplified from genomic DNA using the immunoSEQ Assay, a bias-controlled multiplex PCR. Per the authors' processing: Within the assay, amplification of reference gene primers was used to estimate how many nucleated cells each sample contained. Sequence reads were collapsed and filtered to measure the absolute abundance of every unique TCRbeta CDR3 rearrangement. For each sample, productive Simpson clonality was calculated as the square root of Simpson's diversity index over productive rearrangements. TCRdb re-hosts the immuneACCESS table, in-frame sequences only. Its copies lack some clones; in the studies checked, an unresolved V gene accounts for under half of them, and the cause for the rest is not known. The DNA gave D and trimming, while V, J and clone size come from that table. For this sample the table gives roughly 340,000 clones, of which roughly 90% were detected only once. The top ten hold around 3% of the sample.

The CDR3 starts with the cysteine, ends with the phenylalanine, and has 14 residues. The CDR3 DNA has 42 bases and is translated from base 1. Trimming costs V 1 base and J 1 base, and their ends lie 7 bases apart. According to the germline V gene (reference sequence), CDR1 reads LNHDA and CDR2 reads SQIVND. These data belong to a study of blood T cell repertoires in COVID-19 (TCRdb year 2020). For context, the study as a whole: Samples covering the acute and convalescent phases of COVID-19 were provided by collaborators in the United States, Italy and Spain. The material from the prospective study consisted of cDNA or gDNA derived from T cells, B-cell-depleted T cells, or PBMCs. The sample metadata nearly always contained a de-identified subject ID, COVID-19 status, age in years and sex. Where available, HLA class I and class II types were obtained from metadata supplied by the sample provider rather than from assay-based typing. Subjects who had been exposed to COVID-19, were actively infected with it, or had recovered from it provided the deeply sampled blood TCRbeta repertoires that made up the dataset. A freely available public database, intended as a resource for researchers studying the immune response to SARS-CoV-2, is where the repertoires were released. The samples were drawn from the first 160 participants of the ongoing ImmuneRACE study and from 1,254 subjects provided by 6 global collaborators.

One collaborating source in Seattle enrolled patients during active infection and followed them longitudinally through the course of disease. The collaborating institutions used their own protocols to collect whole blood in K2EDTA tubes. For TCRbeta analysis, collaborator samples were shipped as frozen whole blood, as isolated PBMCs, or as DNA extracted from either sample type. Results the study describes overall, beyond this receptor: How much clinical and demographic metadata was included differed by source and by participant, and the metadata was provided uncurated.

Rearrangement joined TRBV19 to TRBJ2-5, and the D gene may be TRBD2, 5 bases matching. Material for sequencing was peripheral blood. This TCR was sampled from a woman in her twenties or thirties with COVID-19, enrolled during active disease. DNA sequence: TGTGCCAGTAGTATAGGGCTAGCCCAAGAGACCCAGTACTTC. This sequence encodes CASSIGLAQETQYF.